A single sample gave rise to the 8 T cell receptor beta chains below, sequenced in a study of patients and donors after allogeneic stem cell transplantation. TCRdb itself ran the RT-PCR reads through MiXCR, one entry per CDR3 protein. Of under 200,000 distinct CDR3 sequences listed, about 24% were seen once; the top ten hold 26%. Sequencing was performed on blood, either unsorted or a sorted T cell fraction (not recorded which). The receptors come from a human donor who was either an allogeneic HSCT recipient or a stem cell or donor lymphocyte infusion donor (not recorded which). It is not recorded whose cells these are; they may come from a transplant donor.

J is TRBJ2-1 and V is TRBV11-2; 8 bases map to TRBD2. The germline gives CDR1 SGHAT, CDR2 FQNNGV. CDR3 length: 15 amino acids. V shed 5 bases and J 5 bases; nucleotides not matched to a gene: 8. CDR3 nucleotides: TGTGCCAGCAGCCCCGGGCGGGAGGACAACAATGAGCAGTTCTTC. Translating it yields CASSPGREDNNEQFF.

This chain uses TRBV20-1 with TRBJ1-2; D possibly corresponds to TRBD1 (6 bases). Germline CDR1 is DFQATT and CDR2 is SNEGSKA (reference sequence). CDR3 length equals 15 residues. Trimming took 6 bases from V and 0 from J, leaving 17 bases between them. CDR3 bases: TGCAGTGCACTGGACAGCGCTTCTACTAACTATGGCTACACCTTC. Translated, it gives CSALDSASTNYGYTF.

This clonotype was found many times. The chain joins TRBV11-1 to TRBJ1-1, with D hard to call. The CDR3 runs to 13 residues. Trimming took off 4 bases at V and 1 base at J, with 7 bases between the two ends. Germline-derived CDR1 and CDR2 are SGHAT and FQDESV (reference sequence). CDR3 coding DNA: TGTGCCAGCAGCTCCCAGGAGAACACTGAAGCTTTCTTT. Amino acid sequence: CASSSQENTEAFF.

The chain couples TRBV15 to TRBJ2-2; D is perhaps TRBD2 (5 bases). Germline assignment: CDR1 LNHNV and CDR2 YYDKDF (reference sequence). The V end lost 7 bases, the J end lost 1 base, and 10 bases lay between the germline ends. The CDR3 contains 14 residues. CDR3 DNA sequence: TGTGCCACCAACTGGGCGGGGAACACCGGGGAGCTGTTTTTT. It specifies CATNWAGNTGELFF.

The chain joins TRBV12-3 or TRBV12-4 to TRBJ1-5; TRBD1 aligns across 7 bases. This CDR3 comprises 13 residues. Trimming removed 7 bases from V and 5 bases from J; junction bases left unmatched: 5. The CDR3, as DNA: TGTGCCAGCAACAGGGGTCGGGATCAGCCCCAGCATTTT. This codes for CASNRGRDQPQHF.

The chain carries TRBV3-1 and TRBJ2-7, with 8 bases aligning to TRBD1. Per the germline V gene, CDR1 is LGHDT and CDR2 is YNNKEL (reference sequence). Trimming cost V 4 bases and J 3 bases; bases outside gene matches: 5. This CDR3 has 14 amino acids. In DNA, the CDR3 is TGTGCCAGCAGCCTCTCGGACAGGGTCTACGAGCAGTACTTC. Translated: CASSLSDRVYEQYF.

The chain couples TRBV5-1 to TRBJ1-6, with no clear D. There are 15 residues in the CDR3. Trimming took off 5 bases at V and 3 bases at J, with 12 bases between the two ends. CDR1 is SGHRS, CDR2 YFSETQ, per germline. The CDR3 protein is CASSKELNYNSPLHF. The CDR3 coding sequence is TGCGCCAGCAGTAAGGAACTCAACTATAATTCACCCCTCCACTTT. The whole variable domain, filled in from reference TRBV5-1 and TRBJ1-6, reads KAGVTQTPRYLIKTRGQQVTLSCSPISGHRSVSWYQQTPGQGLQFLFEYFSETQRNKGNFPGRFSGRQFSNSRSEMNVSTLELGDSALYLCASSKELNYNSPLHFGNGTRLTVT.

The rearrangement uses TRBV28 and TRBJ2-3; D might be TRBD1 (6 bases). Trimming removed 9 bases at V and 1 base at J, with 14 bases between. Germline loops: CDR1 MDHEN, CDR2 SYDVKM. The CDR3 consists of 14 residues. The DNA of the CDR3 is TGTGCCAGTAAGACAGGAGAAGGCACAGATACGCAGTATTTT. Amino acid sequence: CASKTGEGTDTQYF.